This T cell receptor beta chain was captured in a study of shared clonotypes between healthy human individuals. Study-wide findings and caveats: Among the subsets, naive ones generally showed larger estimated richness than memory ones.

This CDR3 is built from 15 residues. Germline V gene data show CDR1 as MNHEY and CDR2 as SMNVEV (reference sequence). V dropped 1 base and J dropped 0 bases, with 9 bases sitting between them. Each subset's genomic DNA was shared equally among a number of immunoSEQ plates. In the original analysis: Because ImmunoSEQ provided only junction sequences with no quality scores, the filtering differed. The repertoire was sequenced with immunoSEQ multiplex PCR; TCRdb's copy has only in-frame clones and lacks some. The DNA gave D and trimming, while V, J and clone size come from that table. The table shows under 1 million clones, with roughly 92% occurring only once. This clone was seen once. Its cognate antigen is unknown. The naive CD8 subset, CD45RO-negative cells positively selected for CCR7, excluded terminally differentiated effector memory CD45RA+ cells.

Sequenced input: naive CD8+ T cells sorted from blood. This receptor was taken from a man younger than 40 in good health. The genes are TRBV27 and TRBJ1-1, with D maybe TRBD1 (5 bases). The CDR3 reads CASSLLGHMNTEAFF. The CDR3 coding sequence is TGTGCCAGCAGTTTATTAGGACATATGAACACTGAAGCTTTCTTT.